These 6 T cell receptor beta chains share one sample of origin, sequenced in a study of shared clonotypes between healthy human individuals. CD45RO-negative CD8 cells positively selected for CCR7 made up the naive population, which excluded terminally differentiated effector memory CD45RA+ cells. Profiled with immunoSEQ multiplex PCR; TCRdb holds only in-frame clones, not every one. The profile shows millions of clones, about 95% of them singletons. Specimen: naive CD8+ T cells sorted from blood. The origin of the receptors is a man aged 18-30 years in good health.

This clone was seen a single time. The chain joins TRBV29-1 to TRBJ2-1; D remains unclear. Germline V CDR1 and CDR2: SQVTM, ANQGSEA. This CDR3 is built from 11 residues. V was shortened by 5 bases and J by 5 bases, with 7 bases between the two germline ends. The CDR3 sequence: CSVRLNNEQFF. DNA of the CDR3: TGCAGCGTTCGCTTGAACAATGAGCAGTTCTTC.

V is TRBV5-6 and J is TRBJ2-1; unclear D gene. Germline V gene sequence: CDR1 SGHDT, CDR2 YYEEEE. V dropped 5 bases and J dropped 5 bases, with 14 bases sitting between them. The CDR3 is 14 residues long. The CDR3: CASSYRTGNNEQFF. In DNA form, the CDR3 reads TGTGCCAGCAGTTACCGGACGGGTAACAATGAGCAGTTCTTC.

The V gene is TRBV27, the J gene TRBJ1-1; 7 bases align to TRBD1. CDR3 length: 15 amino acids. V dropped 6 bases and J dropped 1; count of bases not matched to a gene: 8. CDR1 is MNHEY and CDR2 is SMNVEV in the germline V gene (reference sequence). CDR3 in amino acids: CASSRTGWGNTEAFF. In DNA, the CDR3 is TGTGCCAGCAGCCGGACAGGTTGGGGGAACACTGAAGCTTTCTTT.

The genes are TRBV7-9 and TRBJ2-7, with D perhaps TRBD1 or TRBD2 (6 bases each). The CDR3 totals 14 residues. Germline loops: CDR1 SEHNR, CDR2 FQNEAQ (reference sequence). Trimming stripped 1 base from V and 6 bases from J, with 13 bases between. The DNA for the CDR3 is TGTGCCAGCAGCTTAGACCGGGGGCTTGGCGAGCAGTACTTC. This sequence encodes CASSLDRGLGEQYF.

This clone was observed once. V and J are TRBV2 and TRBJ2-3; TRBD1 agrees at 8 bases. V was pared by 7 bases and J by 4 bases, with 16 bases of the junction left unmatched. Germline CDR1 reads SNHLY; CDR2 reads FYNNEI. The CDR3 loop spans 17 amino acids. CDR3 coding DNA: TGTGCCAGCAAAAGTAGGTTTGACAGGGGCCGCCCAGATACGCAGTATTTT. It is translated as CASKSRFDRGRPDTQYF. Supplemented by reference TRBV2 and TRBJ2-3, the full variable domain reads EPEVTQTPSHQVTQMGQEVILRCVPISNHLYFYWYRQILGQKVEFLVSFYNNEISEKSEIFDDQFSVERPDGSNFTLKIRSTKLEDSAMYFCASKSRFDRGRPDTQYFGPGTRLTVL.

About this clone itself: This sample also contains other DNA sequences that code for the same CDR3. The rearrangement links TRBV7-9 to TRBJ1-5; 10 bases line up with TRBD1. V was clipped by 3 bases and J by 5 bases; unmatched bases: 1. CDR1 is SEHNR and CDR2 is FQNEAQ in the germline V gene (reference sequence). CDR3 length: 14 amino acids. CDR3 sequence: CASSLGQGYQPQHF. The CDR3 nucleotides read TGTGCCAGCAGCTTGGGACAGGGGTATCAGCCCCAGCATTTT.